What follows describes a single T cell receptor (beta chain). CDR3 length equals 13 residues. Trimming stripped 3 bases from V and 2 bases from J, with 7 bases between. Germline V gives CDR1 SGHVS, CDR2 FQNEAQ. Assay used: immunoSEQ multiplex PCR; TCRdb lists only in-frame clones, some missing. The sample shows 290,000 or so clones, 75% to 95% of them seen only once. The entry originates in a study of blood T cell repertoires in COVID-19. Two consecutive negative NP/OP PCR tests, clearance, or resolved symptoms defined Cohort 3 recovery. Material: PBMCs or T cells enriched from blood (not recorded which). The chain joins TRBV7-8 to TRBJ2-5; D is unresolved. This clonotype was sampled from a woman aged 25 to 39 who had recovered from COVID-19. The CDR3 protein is CASSFSVQETQYF. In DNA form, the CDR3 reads TGTGCCAGCAGCTTTTCGGTACAAGAGACCCAGTACTTC. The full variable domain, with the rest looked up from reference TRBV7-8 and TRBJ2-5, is GAGVSQSPRYKVAKRGQDVALRCDPISGHVSLFWYQQALGQGPEFLTYFQNEAQLDKSGLPSDRFFAERPEGSVSTLKIQRTQQEDSAVYLCASSFSVQETQYFGPGTRLLVL.